Listed here is a single TCR beta chain. At the DNA level, this CDR3 is encoded by other sequences in the same sample as well. Germline V gives CDR1 MNHEY, CDR2 SMNVEV (reference sequence). The CDR3 runs to 15 residues. With 5 bases clipped from V and 7 bases from J, the junction kept 6 bases outside the gene matches. This sample is part of a study of blood T cell repertoires in COVID-19. Libraries were prepared by immunoSEQ multiplex PCR; TCRdb keeps only in-frame clonotypes and omits some of them. Among approximately 150,000 clones listed, roughly 91% were seen once. The chain carries TRBV27 and TRBJ2-1; 12 bases match TRBD2. This clonotype was obtained from a man younger than 35 with COVID-19, enrolled during active disease. The sample was peripheral blood. CDR3 residues: CASSPGLAGSNEQFF. Here the CDR3 DNA reads TGTGCCAGCAGTCCCGGACTAGCGGGATCAAATGAGCAGTTCTTC.